Listed here are 9 T cell receptor beta chains from one sample, sequenced in a study of vaccination and CD4 T cells after COVID-19. With the Oncomine TCR Beta short-read assay, DNA from cultured CD4+ T cells was sequenced. Each CDR3 protein is one row after TCRdb ran MiXCR on the PCR reads. The sample lists 14,000 to 15,000 distinct CDR3 sequences; around two fifths were seen once. As for treatment: roughly ten-day PBMC culture with coronavirus spike peptide pools or control peptides (ViraFEST assay). No antigen is known for these receptors. Sequenced input: CD4+ T cells from blood, cultured in vitro. The receptors were sampled from a human donor who had recovered from COVID-19.

This clonotype was picked up one time. The genes are TRBV20-1 and TRBJ2-1, with 12 bases lining up with TRBD2. The CDR3 consists of 17 residues. CDR1 DFQATT and CDR2 SNEGSKA come from the germline V gene (reference sequence). V was pared by 5 bases and J by 8 bases, with 16 bases of the junction left unmatched. The CDR3 DNA reads TGCAGTGCTCCAAGCCCCAGGCGACTAGCGGGAGCTTATGAGCAGTTCTTC. This translates into CSAPSPRRLAGAYEQFF.

This clonotype appeared a few times. This rearrangement joins TRBV14 to TRBJ1-2; possibly TRBD1 for D (5 bases). The CDR3 extends over 13 amino acids. CDR1 is SGHDN, CDR2 FVKESK, per germline. V lost 4 bases and J lost 3, with 9 bases in between. In nucleotides, the CDR3 is TGTGCCAGCAGCCTGGGGCCCCACTATGGCTACACCTTC. Protein product: CASSLGPHYGYTF.

This chain uses TRBV10-2 with TRBJ1-1; 10 nucleotides align to TRBD1. This CDR3 region has 13 residues. V trimming: 5 bases; J trimming: 5 bases; junction bases outside the gene matches: 2. From germline, CDR1 is WSHSY and CDR2 SAAADI. CDR3: CASSRGQGTEAFF. CDR3 sequence (DNA): TGCGCCAGCAGTCGGGGACAGGGGACTGAAGCTTTCTTT.

J is TRBJ2-3 and V is TRBV11-3; the D gene is possibly TRBD1 (5 bases). The CDR3 has 16 residues. The V end was cut by 1 base, the J end by 1 base, with 12 bases between. Per germline, CDR1 SGHNT and CDR2 YENEEA. In DNA, the CDR3 is TGTGCCAGCAGCTTAGGGAAAGGGGTCGGCACAGATACGCAGTATTTT. As protein: CASSLGKGVGTDTQYF.

A few counts support this clonotype. The CDR3 coding sequence is TGTGCCAGTAGTATCATCCACGGCTCCTACGAGCAGTACTTC. Translation gives CASSIIHGSYEQYF. The J gene is TRBJ2-7, the V gene TRBV19; D not resolved. The CDR3 totals 14 residues. Germline V gene data show CDR1 as LNHDA and CDR2 as SQIVND (reference sequence). V gave up 3 bases and J gave up 0 bases, with 9 bases separating them.

This chain uses TRBV12-3 or TRBV12-4 with TRBJ2-1; TRBD2 aligns across 7 bases. Trimming cost V 6 bases and J 7 bases; bases outside gene matches: 9. The CDR3 has 14 amino acids. The CDR3 spells CASRRMAGVNEQFF. DNA for the CDR3: TGTGCCAGCAGGAGGATGGCGGGAGTAAATGAGCAGTTCTTC.

This clonotype was observed a few times. V gene TRBV29-1 combines with J gene TRBJ1-2, with TRBD1 matching 7 bases. This CDR3 spans 14 amino acids. Germline-derived CDR1 and CDR2 are SQVTM and ANQGSEA. V dropped 3 bases and J dropped 6; count of bases not matched to a gene: 10. CDR3 nucleotides: TGCAGCGTTGATAAGGGGGCAAGTGGGAATGGCTACACCTTC. Translated, it gives CSVDKGASGNGYTF.

The rearrangement links TRBV5-1 to TRBJ1-1; the match to TRBD1 covers 8 bases. The CDR3 sequence is 14 residues long. Trimming cost V 2 bases and J 1 base; bases outside gene matches: 1. From germline, CDR1 is SGHRS and CDR2 YFSETQ. CDR3 amino acids: CASSFGQGNTEAFF. In nucleotides, the CDR3 is TGCGCCAGCAGCTTCGGACAGGGGAACACTGAAGCTTTCTTT.

V gene TRBV12-3 or TRBV12-4 combines with J gene TRBJ2-6; no clear D gene. CDR3 length: 19 amino acids. Trimming took 6 bases from V and 0 from J, leaving 21 bases between them. The CDR3 DNA reads TGTGCCAGCAGACTGACGCGAGACGGAATAATCTCTGGGGCCAACGTCCTGACTTTC. Translated, it gives CASRLTRDGIISGANVLTF.